This T cell receptor beta chain came from a study of beta chain features in type 1 diabetes. The isolated RNA, all of it, was reverse transcribed, so expressed TCRB transcripts were what got sequenced. TCRdb's copy holds only in-frame clones and misses some; the assay was immunoSEQ multiplex PCR. In the table there are 900,000 or so clones, about a sixth of which are singletons. Study results and caveats: Compared to healthy donors, patients appeared to have naive, central memory and Treg TCRB repertoires that were more alike.

With V trimmed by 1 base and J by 5 bases, 3 bases remained unmatched. This CDR3 region has 14 residues. Germline CDR1 SGHAT, CDR2 FQDESV (reference sequence). Comment on this clone: What it recognizes is unknown.

The sequencing sample was made of naive CD4+ T cells from blood. The sequence was obtained from a woman aged 18-29 years in good health. V is TRBV11-1 and J is TRBJ1-2; 8 bases map to TRBD1. The CDR3 bases are TGTGCCAGCAGCTTAGTGGACAGGGATTATGGCTACACCTTC. This codes for CASSLVDRDYGYTF. The whole variable domain, filled in from reference TRBV11-1 and TRBJ1-2, reads EAEVAQSPRYKITEKSQAVAFWCDPISGHATLYWYRQILGQGPELLVQFQDESVVDDSQLPKDRFSAERLKGVDSTLKIQPAELGDSAMYLCASSLVDRDYGYTFGSGTRLTVV.